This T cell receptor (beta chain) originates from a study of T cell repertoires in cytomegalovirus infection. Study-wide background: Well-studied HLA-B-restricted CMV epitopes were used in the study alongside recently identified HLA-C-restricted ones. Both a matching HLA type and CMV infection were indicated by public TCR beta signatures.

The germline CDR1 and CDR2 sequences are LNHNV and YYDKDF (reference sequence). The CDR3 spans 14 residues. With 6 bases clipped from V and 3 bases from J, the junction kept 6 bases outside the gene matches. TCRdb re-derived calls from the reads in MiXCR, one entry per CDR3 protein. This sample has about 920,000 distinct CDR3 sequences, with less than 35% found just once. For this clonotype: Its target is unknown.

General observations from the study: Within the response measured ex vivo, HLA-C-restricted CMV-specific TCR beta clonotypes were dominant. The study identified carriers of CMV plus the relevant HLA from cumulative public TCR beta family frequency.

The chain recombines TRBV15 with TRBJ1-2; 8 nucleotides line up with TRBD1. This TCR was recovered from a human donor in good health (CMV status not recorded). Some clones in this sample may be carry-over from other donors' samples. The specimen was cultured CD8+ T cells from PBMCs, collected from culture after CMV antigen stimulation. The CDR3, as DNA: TGTGCCACCAGTCGACAGGGGACAGACTATGGCTACACCTTC. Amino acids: CATSRQGTDYGYTF.